This T cell receptor (beta chain) emerged from a study of shared clonotypes between healthy human individuals. V trimming: 3 bases; J trimming: 8 bases; junction bases outside the gene matches: 15. Germline assignment: CDR1 KGHSH and CDR2 LQKENI. This CDR3 is 16 amino acids long. Sequencing was performed with immunoSEQ multiplex PCR; in TCRdb, only in-frame clones are kept and a portion is missing. The data contain a few million clones, about 92% of them singletons. The chain combines TRBV18 with TRBJ1-2; TRBD1 matches 7 bases. Input material: naive CD4+ T cells from PBMCs. The subset is: CD45RA+ positively selected. The TCR was taken from a young man in good health. Some clones in this sample may be carry-over from other donors' samples. The DNA for the CDR3 is TGTGCCAGCTCACCCTGGAACACCGGGACAGATCTCGGCTACACCTTC. Its translation is CASSPWNTGTDLGYTF.